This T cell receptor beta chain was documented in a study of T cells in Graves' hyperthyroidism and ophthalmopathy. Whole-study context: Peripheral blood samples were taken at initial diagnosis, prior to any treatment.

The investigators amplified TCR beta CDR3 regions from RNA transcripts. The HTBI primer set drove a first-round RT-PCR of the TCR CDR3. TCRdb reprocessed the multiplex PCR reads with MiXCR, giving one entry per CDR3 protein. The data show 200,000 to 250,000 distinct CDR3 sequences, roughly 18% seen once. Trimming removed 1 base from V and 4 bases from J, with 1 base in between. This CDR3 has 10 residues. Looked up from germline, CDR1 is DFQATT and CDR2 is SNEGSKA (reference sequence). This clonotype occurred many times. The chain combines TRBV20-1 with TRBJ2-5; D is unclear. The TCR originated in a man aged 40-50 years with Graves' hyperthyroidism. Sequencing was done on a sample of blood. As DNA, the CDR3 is TGCAGTGCTAGAGTAGAGACCCAGTACTTC. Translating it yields CSARVETQYF.